These 30 T cell receptor beta chains were sequenced from one sample in a study of Ad26.COV2.S vaccination and SARS-CoV-2 variants. Some clones are missing from TCRdb's copy, which holds only in-frame ones; the method was immunoSEQ multiplex PCR. The sample consists of 300,000 to 500,000 clones, approximately 86% of them appearing once. Treatment in this sample: over 15 received Ad26.COV2.S at low or high dose, single or two shots; about five received placebo; per-sample allocation not given. It was on day 63 after the first vaccine or placebo injection that samples were taken. This material consisted of peripheral blood, taken in a trial of Ad26.COV2.S vaccine versus placebo. The source is a person between 18 and 65 years old who received the Ad26.COV2.S COVID-19 vaccine or a placebo.

The rearrangement uses TRBV2 and TRBJ1-2; D might be TRBD1 (6 bases). Per germline, CDR1 SNHLY and CDR2 FYNNEI. Trimming cost V 5 bases and J 8 bases, with 18 bases left between them. This CDR3 contains 14 residues. DNA for the CDR3: TGTGCCAGCAGTCGATCACAGGGCTCGGAGGGCTACACCTTC. Translating it yields CASSRSQGSEGYTF.

The chain couples TRBV2 to TRBJ1-1; TRBD1 is a possible D gene (5 bases). This CDR3 comprises 14 residues. Germline loops: CDR1 SNHLY, CDR2 FYNNEI. V dropped 0 bases and J dropped 1 base, with 6 bases sitting between them. This chain's CDR3 is CASSEAGGNTEAFF. As DNA, the CDR3 is TGTGCCAGCAGTGAAGCTGGGGGGAACACTGAAGCTTTCTTT.

V gene TRBV23-1 combines with J gene TRBJ2-7, with D perhaps matching TRBD1 (6 bases). TRBV23-1 is designated an ORF whose function remains uncertain. The CDR3 spans 15 residues. V lost 3 bases, J lost 9 bases, and 21 bases lay in between. CDR3 bases: TGCGCCAGCAGTCAGCCAGGGGCACGACCGGAAACGCAGTACTTC. It encodes CASSQPGARPETQYF.

J is TRBJ1-1 and V is TRBV11-2; D uncertain. CDR3 length: 13 amino acids. Looked up from germline, CDR1 is SGHAT and CDR2 is FQNNGV. V was trimmed by 0 bases and J by 3 bases, leaving 5 bases between them. The CDR3 region is CASSLDPYTEAFF. The CDR3 bases are TGTGCCAGCAGCTTAGATCCCTACACTGAAGCTTTCTTT.

The chain has TRBV4-1 and TRBJ1-2; 7 bases are a match to TRBD1. V gave up 3 bases and J gave up 5 bases; unmatched junction bases: 9. CDR1 and CDR2 from the germline V gene are MGHRA and YSYEKL. The CDR3 has 15 residues. CDR3 DNA sequence: TGCGCCAGCAGCCAGAACACCGGGACAGCGTATGGCTACACCTTC. Translating it yields CASSQNTGTAYGYTF.

Regarding this clone: Other DNA sequences in the same sample also yield this CDR3. The chain carries TRBV6-5 and TRBJ1-2; D possibly corresponds to TRBD1 (5 bases). Germline V gene data show CDR1 as MNHEY and CDR2 as SVGAGI. V dropped 5 bases and J dropped 4 bases, with 11 bases sitting between them. CDR3 length: 13 amino acids. CDR3 residues: CASSRTGSYGYTF. In nucleotides, the CDR3 is TGTGCCAGCAGTAGAACAGGAAGCTATGGCTACACCTTC.

This chain connects TRBV7-6 to TRBJ1-2; TRBD1 aligns across 8 bases. This CDR3 contains 14 residues. Per the germline V gene, CDR1 is SGHVS and CDR2 is FNYEAQ. After removal of 1 base from V and 4 bases from J, the junction contained 2 bases not matched to a gene. In nucleotides, the CDR3 is TGTGCCAGCAGCTTAGATACAGGGGGCTATGGCTACACCTTC. As protein: CASSLDTGGYGYTF.

The CDR3: CASSQGRGQGGLGYTF. The CDR3 DNA is TGCGCCAGCAGCCAAGGAAGAGGGCAGGGGGGTCTTGGCTACACCTTC. This chain links TRBV4-1 with TRBJ1-2, with 7 positions matching TRBD1. With 1 base clipped from V and 7 bases from J, the junction kept 12 bases outside the gene matches. Germline V gives CDR1 MGHRA, CDR2 YSYEKL. The CDR3 extends over 16 amino acids.

The chain is built from TRBV28 and TRBJ1-4; D might be TRBD1 (5 bases). V lost 5 bases to trimming and J lost 8 bases, with 21 bases between them. Germline V gene sequence: CDR1 MDHEN, CDR2 SYDVKM. The CDR3 sequence is 16 residues long. The CDR3 sequence is CASSATFDGDEEKLFF. In DNA, the CDR3 is TGTGCCAGCAGTGCCACCTTTGACGGGGACGAGGAAAAACTGTTTTTT. The entire variable domain, with the rest obtained from reference TRBV28 and TRBJ1-4, is as follows: DVKVTQSSRYLVKRTGEKVFLECVQDMDHENMFWYRQDPGLGLRLIYFSYDVKMKEKGDIPEGYSVSREKKERFSLILESASTNQTSMYLCASSATFDGDEEKLFFGSGTQLSVL.

V usage is TRBV19 and J usage is TRBJ2-5; no reliable D call. The CDR3 is made up of 13 amino acids. V shed 1 base and J shed 3 bases, with 6 bases lying between them. The germline V gene has CDR1 LNHDA and CDR2 SQIVND (reference sequence). The DNA of the CDR3 is TGTGCCAGTAGTATAGGGCAGAAAGAGACCCAGTACTTC. It encodes CASSIGQKETQYF.

The chain uses TRBV10-3 and TRBJ1-2; the D is unclear. Germline V gives CDR1 ENHRY, CDR2 SYGVKD. The CDR3 runs 14 residues. Between the trimmed V and J ends, which lost 4 bases and 5 bases, there was a span of 14 bases. The CDR3 spells CAISARGSVYGYTF. The DNA of the CDR3 is TGTGCCATCAGTGCGCGGGGTTCGGTGTATGGCTACACCTTC.

The V call is TRBV5-6, the J call TRBJ2-2; D gene unclear. This CDR3 is 13 amino acids long. Germline V gene data show CDR1 as SGHDT and CDR2 as YYEEEE. The V and J ends lost 4 bases and 1 base respectively, with 5 bases between them. CDR3 nucleotides: TGTGCCAGCAGCATCCAGAACACCGGGGAGCTGTTTTTT. The encoded protein is CASSIQNTGELFF.

The chain uses TRBV10-3 and TRBJ1-2, with a weak D call TRBD1 (5 bases). Deletions cut 6 bases from V and 7 bases from J, with 15 bases between. The CDR3 runs to 13 residues. Germline values: CDR1 ENHRY, CDR2 SYGVKD. Written as DNA, the CDR3 is TGTGCCATCAGCGGCGGGGGGTTCGTTGGCTACACCTTC. Its translation is CAISGGGFVGYTF.

V usage is TRBV6-2 or TRBV6-3 and J usage is TRBJ2-4; D unclear. The ends were cut back, 3 bases at V and 4 bases at J, with 4 bases in the middle. The length of the CDR3 is 12 residues. Looked up from germline, CDR1 is MNHEY and CDR2 is SVGEGT. CDR3 DNA sequence: TGTGCCAGCAGTTATGAGAAAAACATTCAGTACTTC. This codes for CASSYEKNIQYF.

V gene TRBV6-1 combines with J gene TRBJ2-7, with 7 positions matching TRBD1. CDR3 length equals 14 residues. Per germline, CDR1 MNHNS and CDR2 SASEGT. Trimming removed 3 bases from V and 8 bases from J; junction bases left unmatched: 10. DNA of the CDR3: TGTGCCAGCAGTGACCCCACAGGGGTGGGCAAGCAGTACTTC. It codes for CASSDPTGVGKQYF.

The V gene is TRBV18, the J gene TRBJ2-7; tentatively, D is TRBD1 (5 bases). The CDR3 loop spans 17 amino acids. V was clipped by 2 bases and J by 7 bases, with 24 bases between them. Germline V gene data show CDR1 as KGHSH and CDR2 as LQKENI. In DNA, the CDR3 is TGTGCCAGCTCACCAGGTGGGGCCCTACCTCCTACTTGGGAGCAGTACTTC. The encoded protein is CASSPGGALPPTWEQYF.

This chain uses TRBV11-2 with TRBJ2-3, with TRBD2 as a possible D gene (6 bases). There are 17 residues in the CDR3. Germline assignment: CDR1 SGHAT and CDR2 FQNNGV. Deletions cut 6 bases from V and 1 base from J, with 20 bases between. CDR3: CASSPTGGTFGTDTQYF. The CDR3, as DNA: TGTGCCAGCAGTCCAACCGGGGGTACCTTCGGCACAGATACGCAGTATTTT.

The chain joins TRBV2 to TRBJ1-1; D gene uncertain. Trimming shortened V by 9 bases and J by 3 bases, and 14 bases separated the two germline ends. The CDR3 runs to 13 residues. Germline lookup yields CDR1 SNHLY and CDR2 FYNNEI. The CDR3 reads CARNGLRDTEAFF. CDR3 nucleotides: TGTGCCAGAAACGGACTTAGGGACACTGAAGCTTTCTTT. The entire variable domain, with the rest obtained from reference TRBV2 and TRBJ1-1, is as follows: EPEVTQTPSHQVTQMGQEVILRCVPISNHLYFYWYRQILGQKVEFLVSFYNNEISEKSEIFDDQFSVERPDGSNFTLKIRSTKLEDSAMYFCARNGLRDTEAFFGQGTRLTVV.

The J gene is TRBJ2-3, the V gene TRBV6-2 or TRBV6-3, with 8 positions matching TRBD2. Germline V gives CDR1 MNHEY, CDR2 SVGEGT. The CDR3 sequence is 15 residues long. Losses at the gene ends were 2 bases for V and 5 bases for J; bases not matched to a gene: 6. The CDR3 here is CASSYLGLALDTQYF. The CDR3, as DNA: TGTGCCAGCAGTTACCTCGGACTAGCCTTAGATACGCAGTATTTT.

The rearrangement joins TRBV3-1 (or the pseudogene TRBV3-2) to TRBJ2-7; 11 bases match TRBD2. Germline V gene lookup returns CDR1 LGHDT and CDR2 YNNKEL (reference sequence). With V trimmed by 5 bases and J by 3 bases, 6 bases remained unmatched. The CDR3 length is 15 residues. The CDR3 nucleotides are TGTGCCAGCAGCGAACTACTAGCGGGGGACTACGAGCAGTACTTC. As protein: CASSELLAGDYEQYF.

V usage is TRBV4-1 and J usage is TRBJ2-5, with D perhaps given as TRBD1 or TRBD2 (6 bases each). V was pared by 6 bases and J by 4 bases, with 12 bases between. In germline, CDR1 is MGHRA, CDR2 YSYEKL. This CDR3 contains 13 residues. The DNA for the CDR3 is TGCGCCAGCAGGGGGGGCGTACGAGAGACCCAGTACTTC. This translates into CASRGGVRETQYF.

The rearrangement links TRBV5-1 to TRBJ1-3, with a weak D call TRBD1 (6 bases). The CDR3 is 16 residues long. Deletions cut 5 bases from V and 0 bases from J, with 15 bases between. The germline V gene has CDR1 SGHRS and CDR2 YFSETQ. This chain's CDR3 is CASRQTTGSSGNTIYF. The CDR3 DNA is TGCGCCAGCAGGCAAACAACAGGGAGCTCTGGAAACACCATATATTTT.

The chain carries TRBV18 and TRBJ2-1; D unresolved. The CDR3 runs to 14 residues. Per the germline V gene, CDR1 is KGHSH and CDR2 is LQKENI. Trimming took off 3 bases at V and 8 bases at J, with 14 bases between the two ends. The CDR3 DNA sequence: TGTGCCAGCTCACCCCTCCAGGATGGCTATGAGCAGTTCTTC. It codes for CASSPLQDGYEQFF.

This chain uses TRBV6-6 with TRBJ2-7; a possible D gene is TRBD2 (6 bases). The CDR3 spans 12 residues. Germline lookup yields CDR1 MNHNY and CDR2 SVGAGI (reference sequence). V lost 6 bases and J lost 6, with 12 bases in between. CDR3 region: CASRTQGGEQYF. The DNA for the CDR3 is TGTGCCAGCAGAACGCAGGGAGGCGAGCAGTACTTC.

CDR3 nucleotide sequence: TGTGCCAGCAGCTTATCGCAGGGTGTAGAGACCCAGTACTTC. It encodes CASSLSQGVETQYF. The chain uses TRBV7-9 and TRBJ2-5; TRBD1 is a possible D gene (5 bases). V was pared by 2 bases and J by 4 bases, with 11 bases between. Per germline, CDR1 SEHNR and CDR2 FQNEAQ (reference sequence). This CDR3 has 14 residues.

This clone came up a few times. V gene TRBV24-1 combines with J gene TRBJ1-6, with D unresolved. The germline V and J ends were trimmed by 9 bases and 5 bases, with 16 bases remaining between them. This CDR3 contains 15 residues. Germline V gene data show CDR1 as KGHDR and CDR2 as SFDVKD. The CDR3, as DNA: TGTGCCACCCATCCTGTCAGAGTGAATAATTCACCCCTCCACTTT. Translating it yields CATHPVRVNNSPLHF.

The rearrangement links TRBV6-5 to TRBJ1-2; D not resolved. The CDR3 runs to 14 residues. V was shortened by 10 bases and J by 0 bases, with 15 bases between the two germline ends. CDR1 is MNHEY and CDR2 is SVGAGI in the germline V gene. For the CDR3, the DNA is TGTGCCACCACGCGAGGGCCAGCTAACTATGGCTACACCTTC. Translation: CATTRGPANYGYTF.

The rearrangement uses TRBV11-3 and TRBJ2-2; D ambiguous. The CDR3 is 14 amino acids. Between the trimmed V and J ends, which lost 4 bases and 7 bases, there was a span of 13 bases. Germline lookup yields CDR1 SGHNT and CDR2 YENEEA. CDR3 amino acids: CASSSRKGHGELFF. The DNA of the CDR3 is TGTGCCAGCAGCTCCCGGAAAGGTCACGGGGAGCTGTTTTTT. Looking up the rest from reference TRBV11-3 and TRBJ2-2 gives the full variable domain: EAGVVQSPRYKIIEKKQPVAFWCNPISGHNTLYWYLQNLGQGPELLIRYENEEAVDDSQLPKDRFSAERLKGVDSTLKIQPAELGDSAVYLCASSSRKGHGELFFGEGSRLTVL.

This rearrangement joins TRBV5-1 to TRBJ2-3; D may be TRBD1 (5 bases). This CDR3 spans 13 amino acids. Germline lookup yields CDR1 SGHRS and CDR2 YFSETQ. Trimming stripped 6 bases from V and 6 bases from J, with 14 bases between. This CDR3 is CASTLSGLDTQYF. The CDR3 coding sequence is TGCGCCAGCACACTTTCAGGGTTGGATACGCAGTATTTT.

This chain connects TRBV18 to TRBJ2-1, with D uncertain. The CDR3 has 17 amino acids. The germline V gene has CDR1 KGHSH and CDR2 LQKENI. Trimming stripped 1 base from V and 4 bases from J, with 17 bases between. CDR3 protein: CASSPQKRPFGYNEQFF. The CDR3 coding sequence is TGTGCCAGCTCACCACAGAAGCGTCCATTCGGATACAATGAGCAGTTCTTC.